Listed here are 7 T cell receptor beta chains from one sample, sequenced in a study of T cell clusters in autoimmune cytopenias. TRB was amplified by touch-down multiplex PCR, primer pools A and B combined. From the multiplex PCR reads, TCRdb lists one entry per CDR3 protein and no DNA. The ten most abundant clones cover approximately 10% of a sample with about 2,800 distinct CDR3 sequences. TRB was amplified from about 250 ng of peripheral blood genomic DNA per sample. The sequencing input was peripheral blood. These receptors came from a human donor with an autoimmune cytopenia or autoimmune hepatitis (not recorded which).

This chain joins TRBV11-2 and TRBJ2-1; TCRdb's assignment of TRBD1 cannot be checked, as there is no DNA. Germline V CDR1 and CDR2: SGHAT, FQNNGV. There are 15 residues in the CDR3. The CDR3 loop reads CASSSRQGNNNEQFF.

This clonotype is medium-sized by frequency. The genes are TRBV20-1 and TRBJ1-4. The germline V gene has CDR1 DFQATT and CDR2 SNEGSKA (reference sequence). This CDR3 comprises 16 residues. This CDR3 is CSARDEKASKTSELFF.

Measured by frequency, this clonotype is medium-sized. The chain employs TRBV6-2 or TRBV6-3 and TRBJ2-1; the TCRdb D gene call, TRBD2, has no DNA to confirm it. This CDR3 has 17 amino acids. Germline assignment: CDR1 MNHEY and CDR2 SVGEGT. The CDR3 reads CASQEGVLAGGLNEQFF.

By frequency, this clonotype registers large (0.1 to 1%). This chain uses TRBV12-3 or TRBV12-4 with TRBJ1-2. The CDR3 covers 13 residues. The chain's CDR3 is CASSPPTGYGYTF.

The chain carries TRBV4-3 and TRBJ1-3. Germline assignment: CDR1 LGHNA and CDR2 YSLEER. The CDR3 sequence is 17 residues long. The CDR3 sequence: CASSQDPTHQSGNTIYF.

In terms of frequency, this clonotype is medium-sized. This chain connects TRBV5-4 to TRBJ2-3; the TCRdb call, TRBD2, lacks DNA for checking. This CDR3 is 16 amino acids long. The V gene's germline CDR1 is SGHNT and CDR2 YYREEE (reference sequence). The CDR3 here is CASSSKLAGGGDTQYF. The full variable domain, its missing parts supplied by reference TRBV5-4 and TRBJ2-3, is ETGVTQSPTHLIKTRGQQVTLRCSSQSGHNTVSWYQQALGQGPQFIFQYYREEENGRGNFPPRFSGLQFPNYSSELNVNALELDDSALYLCASSSKLAGGGDTQYFGPGTRLTVL.

Its frequency marks this clonotype as medium-sized. The chain uses TRBV12-3 or TRBV12-4 and TRBJ1-2. CDR3 length: 13 residues. CDR3 sequence reads: CASSLGQSRGYTF.